These 8 T cell receptor beta chains originate from one sample sequenced in a study of cytomegalovirus exposure and HLA in healthy donors. Use of 60 Vbeta and 13 Jbeta primers characterized the PCR. Profiling relied on immunoSEQ multiplex PCR, and the TCRdb table lists in-frame clones only, not all of them. The sample lists 130,000 or so clones, roughly 70% seen once, with 4.3% in the top ten. Material: PBMCs. The receptors come from a man between 18 and 35 years old in good health and CMV-seropositive.

This chain uses TRBV5-1 with TRBJ2-5; the D gene is possibly TRBD1 (5 bases). The V end lost 0 bases, the J end lost 5 bases, and 14 bases lay between the germline ends. The CDR3 runs 15 residues. CDR1 and CDR2 from the germline V gene are SGHRS and YFSETQ. CDR3 sequence: CASSLAGRERETQYF. CDR3 DNA: TGCGCCAGCAGCTTGGCGGGCAGGGAAAGGGAGACCCAGTACTTC.

The V and J genes are TRBV18 and TRBJ1-1; no clear D. The CDR3 is 14 residues long. Germline V gene data show CDR1 as KGHSH and CDR2 as LQKENI. V lost 3 bases to trimming and J lost 2 bases, with 10 bases between them. The CDR3, as DNA: TGTGCCAGCTCACCGTTACAGCAAAACACTGAAGCTTTCTTT. It specifies CASSPLQQNTEAFF.

This chain uses TRBV4-1 with TRBJ2-1; possible D gene TRBD2, 6 bases. Germline V gene sequence: CDR1 MGHRA, CDR2 YSYEKL. The CDR3 consists of 14 residues. Trimming removed 4 bases from V and 6 bases from J, with 13 bases in between. CDR3 residues: CASSPGGLPNEQFF. In nucleotides, the CDR3 is TGCGCCAGCAGCCCCGGAGGGTTGCCCAATGAGCAGTTCTTC.

As DNA, the CDR3 is TGCGCCAGCAGCTTGATAGCGGTATACAATGAGCAGTTCTTC. Amino acids: CASSLIAVYNEQFF. The gene calls are TRBV5-1 and TRBJ2-1; tentative D call: TRBD2 (6 bases). Germline V lookup: CDR1 SGHRS, CDR2 YFSETQ. Trimming pared 1 base from V and 4 bases from J, leaving 9 bases between. CDR3 length equals 14 residues.

The chain combines TRBV13 with TRBJ2-3; tentatively, D is TRBD2 (5 bases). Germline CDR1 reads PRHDT; CDR2 reads FYEKMQ (reference sequence). The CDR3 runs 14 residues. Trimming removed 4 bases at V and 2 bases at J, with 10 bases between. CDR3 in DNA: TGTGCCAGCAGCTCACGGACTCTCACAGATACGCAGTATTTT. Residues: CASSSRTLTDTQYF. Complete variable domain (other parts from reference TRBV13 and TRBJ2-3): AAGVIQSPRHLIKEKRETATLKCYPIPRHDTVYWYQQGPGQDPQFLISFYEKMQSDKGSIPDRFSAQQFSDYHSELNMSSLELGDSALYFCASSSRTLTDTQYFGPGTRLTVL.

The chain is built from TRBV27 and TRBJ1-6; 8 bases agree with TRBD1. V dropped 5 bases and J dropped 11; count of bases not matched to a gene: 8. The CDR3 has 14 amino acids. Germline lookup yields CDR1 MNHEY and CDR2 SMNVEV (reference sequence). CDR3 in amino acids: CASSSGQGIPPLHF. The CDR3, as DNA: TGTGCCAGCAGTAGTGGACAGGGTATTCCACCCCTCCACTTT.

The CDR3 nucleotides are TGTGCCAGCAGTTACTCGAATTTTCGGGGCACCGGGGAGCTGTTTTTT. It is translated as CASSYSNFRGTGELFF. The chain couples TRBV6-5 to TRBJ2-2; tentatively, D is TRBD2 (5 bases). CDR3 size: 16 residues. From germline, CDR1 is MNHEY and CDR2 SVGAGI. Trimming removed 0 bases at V and 4 bases at J, with 12 bases between.

The chain employs TRBV7-2 and TRBJ1-1; 10 bases match TRBD1. This CDR3 contains 14 residues. Per the germline V gene, CDR1 is SGHTA and CDR2 is FQGNSA. V was clipped by 6 bases and J by 5 bases; unmatched bases: 6. CDR3 region: CASSPGQGKTEAFF. The DNA for the CDR3 is TGTGCCAGCAGTCCGGGACAGGGGAAGACTGAAGCTTTCTTT.